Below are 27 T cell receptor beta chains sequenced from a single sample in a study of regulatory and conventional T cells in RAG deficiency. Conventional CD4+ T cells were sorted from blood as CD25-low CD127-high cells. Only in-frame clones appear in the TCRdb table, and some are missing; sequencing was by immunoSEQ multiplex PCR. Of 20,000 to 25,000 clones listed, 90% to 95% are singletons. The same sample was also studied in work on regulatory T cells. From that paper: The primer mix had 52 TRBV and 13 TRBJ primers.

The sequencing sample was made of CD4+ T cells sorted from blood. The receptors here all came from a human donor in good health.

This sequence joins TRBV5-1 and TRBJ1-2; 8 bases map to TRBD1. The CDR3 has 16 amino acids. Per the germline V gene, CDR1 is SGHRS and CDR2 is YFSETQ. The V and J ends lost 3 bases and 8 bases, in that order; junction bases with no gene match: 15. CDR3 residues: CASSSTGQGGTEGYTF. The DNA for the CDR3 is TGCGCCAGCAGCTCGACAGGACAGGGAGGGACTGAAGGCTACACCTTC.

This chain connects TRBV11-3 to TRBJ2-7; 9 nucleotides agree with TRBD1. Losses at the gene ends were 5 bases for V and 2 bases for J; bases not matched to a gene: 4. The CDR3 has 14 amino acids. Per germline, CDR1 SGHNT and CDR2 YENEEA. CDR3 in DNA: TGTGCCAGCAGCCCACGACAGGGGGCCTACGAGCAGTACTTC. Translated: CASSPRQGAYEQYF.

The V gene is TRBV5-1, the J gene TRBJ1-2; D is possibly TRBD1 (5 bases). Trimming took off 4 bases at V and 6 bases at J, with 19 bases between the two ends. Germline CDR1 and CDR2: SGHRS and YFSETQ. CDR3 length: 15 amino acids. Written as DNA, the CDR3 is TGCGCCAGCAGCGCCGGGACCGCTTCTGGACATGGCTACACCTTC. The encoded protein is CASSAGTASGHGYTF.

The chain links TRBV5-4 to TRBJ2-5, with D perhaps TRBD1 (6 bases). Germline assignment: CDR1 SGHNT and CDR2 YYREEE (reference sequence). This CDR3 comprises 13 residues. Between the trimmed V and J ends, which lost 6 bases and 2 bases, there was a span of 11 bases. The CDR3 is CASTPTGQETQYF. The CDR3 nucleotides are TGTGCCAGCACCCCGACAGGACAAGAGACCCAGTACTTC.

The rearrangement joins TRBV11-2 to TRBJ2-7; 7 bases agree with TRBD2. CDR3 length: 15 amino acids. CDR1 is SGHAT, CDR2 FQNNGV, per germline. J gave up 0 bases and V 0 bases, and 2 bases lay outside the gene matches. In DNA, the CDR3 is TGTGCCAGCAGCTTAGATGGCGGGGGCTCCTACGAGCAGTACTTC. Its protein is CASSLDGGGSYEQYF.

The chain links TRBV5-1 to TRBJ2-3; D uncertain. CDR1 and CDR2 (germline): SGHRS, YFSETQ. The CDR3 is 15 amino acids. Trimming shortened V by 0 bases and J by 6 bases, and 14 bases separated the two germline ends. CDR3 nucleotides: TGCGCCAGCAGCTTGGCAAACCCTAAGCAGGATACGCAGTATTTT. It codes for CASSLANPKQDTQYF.

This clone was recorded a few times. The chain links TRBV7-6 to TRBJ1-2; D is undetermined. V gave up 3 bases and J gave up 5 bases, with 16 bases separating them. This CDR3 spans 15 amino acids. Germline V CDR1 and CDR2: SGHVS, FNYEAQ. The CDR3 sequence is CASSLSTGAGYGYTF. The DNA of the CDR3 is TGTGCCAGCAGCTTGAGCACGGGCGCGGGGTATGGCTACACCTTC.

The CDR3 nucleotides read TGCGCCAGCAGCCAAGTTCTTCAGGCGGTGGGCTATGGCTACACCTTC. Translating gives CASSQVLQAVGYGYTF. The rearrangement joins TRBV4-1 to TRBJ1-2, with D uncertain. This CDR3 is 16 amino acids long. CDR1 MGHRA and CDR2 YSYEKL come from the germline V gene. With 1 base removed from V and 4 bases from J, the gap between germline ends came to 16 bases.

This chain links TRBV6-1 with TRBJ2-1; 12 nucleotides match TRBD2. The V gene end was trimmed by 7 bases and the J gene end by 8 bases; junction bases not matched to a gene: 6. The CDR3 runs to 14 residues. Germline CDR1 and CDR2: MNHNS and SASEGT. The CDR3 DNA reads TGTGCCAGCACCGGAGCTAGCGGGGGGGATGAGCAGTTCTTC. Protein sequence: CASTGASGGDEQFF.

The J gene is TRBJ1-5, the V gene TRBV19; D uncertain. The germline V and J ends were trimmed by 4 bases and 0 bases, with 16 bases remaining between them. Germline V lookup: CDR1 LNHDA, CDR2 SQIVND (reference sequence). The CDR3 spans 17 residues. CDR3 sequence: CASSNPQIGYSNQPQHF. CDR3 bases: TGTGCCAGTAGTAACCCCCAAATCGGTTATAGCAATCAGCCCCAGCATTTT.

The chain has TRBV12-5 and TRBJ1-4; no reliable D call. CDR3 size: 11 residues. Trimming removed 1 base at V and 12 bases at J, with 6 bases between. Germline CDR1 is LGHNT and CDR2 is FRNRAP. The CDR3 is CASGLARELFF. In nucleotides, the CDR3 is TGTGCTAGTGGTTTGGCCAGAGAACTGTTTTTT.

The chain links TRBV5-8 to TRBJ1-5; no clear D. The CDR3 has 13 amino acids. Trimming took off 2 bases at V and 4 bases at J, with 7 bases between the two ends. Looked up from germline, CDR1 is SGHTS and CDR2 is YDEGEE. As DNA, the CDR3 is TGTGCCAGCAGCTTCGGACGTAATCAGCCCCAGCATTTT. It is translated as CASSFGRNQPQHF.

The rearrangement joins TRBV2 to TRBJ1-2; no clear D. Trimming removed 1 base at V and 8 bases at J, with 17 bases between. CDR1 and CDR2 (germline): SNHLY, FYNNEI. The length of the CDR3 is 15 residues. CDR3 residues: CASSEGFGEVGGYTF. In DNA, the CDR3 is TGTGCCAGCAGTGAAGGTTTCGGGGAAGTAGGAGGCTACACCTTC.

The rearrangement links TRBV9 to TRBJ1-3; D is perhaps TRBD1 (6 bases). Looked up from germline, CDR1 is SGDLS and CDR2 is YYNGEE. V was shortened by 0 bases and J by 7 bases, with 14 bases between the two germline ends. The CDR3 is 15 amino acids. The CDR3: CASSVATGYGNTIYF. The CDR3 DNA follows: TGTGCCAGCAGCGTAGCCACAGGGTATGGTAACACCATATATTTT.

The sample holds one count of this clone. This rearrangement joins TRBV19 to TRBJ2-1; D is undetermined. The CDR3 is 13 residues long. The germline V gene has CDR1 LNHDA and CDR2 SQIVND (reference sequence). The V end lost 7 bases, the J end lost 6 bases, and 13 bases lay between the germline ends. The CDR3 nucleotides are TGTGCCAGTACGCGCTTAGGATCCAATGAGCAGTTCTTC. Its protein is CASTRLGSNEQFF.

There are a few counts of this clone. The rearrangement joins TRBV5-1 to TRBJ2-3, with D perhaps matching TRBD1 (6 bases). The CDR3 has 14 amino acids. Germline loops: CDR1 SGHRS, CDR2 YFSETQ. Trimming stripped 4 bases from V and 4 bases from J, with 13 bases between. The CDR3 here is CASSLNRDPDTQYF. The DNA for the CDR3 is TGCGCCAGCAGCCTTAACAGGGATCCAGATACGCAGTATTTT.

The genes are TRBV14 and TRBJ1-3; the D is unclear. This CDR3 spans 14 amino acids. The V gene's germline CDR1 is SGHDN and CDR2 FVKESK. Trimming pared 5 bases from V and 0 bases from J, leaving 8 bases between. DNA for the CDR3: TGTGCCAGCAGCGGTTCCAACTCTGGAAACACCATATATTTT. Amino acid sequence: CASSGSNSGNTIYF.

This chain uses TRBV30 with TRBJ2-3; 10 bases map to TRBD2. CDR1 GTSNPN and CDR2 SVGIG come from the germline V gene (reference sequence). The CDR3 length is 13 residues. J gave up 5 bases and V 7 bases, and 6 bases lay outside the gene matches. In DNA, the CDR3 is TGTGCCTTGGGAGCGGGGGGGGAAGATACGCAGTATTTT. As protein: CALGAGGEDTQYF.

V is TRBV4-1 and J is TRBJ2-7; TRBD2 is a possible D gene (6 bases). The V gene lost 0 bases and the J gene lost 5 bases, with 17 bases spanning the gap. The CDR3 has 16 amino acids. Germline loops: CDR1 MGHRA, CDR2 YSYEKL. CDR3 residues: CASSQDFPREVHEQYF. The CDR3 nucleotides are TGCGCCAGCAGCCAAGACTTCCCCAGGGAGGTCCACGAGCAGTACTTC.

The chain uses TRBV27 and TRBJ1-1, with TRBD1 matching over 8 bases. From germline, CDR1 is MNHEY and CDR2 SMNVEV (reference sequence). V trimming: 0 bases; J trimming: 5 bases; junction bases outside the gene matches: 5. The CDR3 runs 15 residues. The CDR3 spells CASSLSSRGRTEAFF. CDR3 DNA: TGTGCCAGCAGTTTATCGTCCAGGGGGCGAACTGAAGCTTTCTTT.

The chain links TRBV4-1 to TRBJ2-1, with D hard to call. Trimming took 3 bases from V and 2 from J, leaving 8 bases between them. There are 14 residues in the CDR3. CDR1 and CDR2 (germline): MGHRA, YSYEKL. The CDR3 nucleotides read TGCGCCAGCAGCCAGGGTAACACCTACAATGAGCAGTTCTTC. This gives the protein CASSQGNTYNEQFF.

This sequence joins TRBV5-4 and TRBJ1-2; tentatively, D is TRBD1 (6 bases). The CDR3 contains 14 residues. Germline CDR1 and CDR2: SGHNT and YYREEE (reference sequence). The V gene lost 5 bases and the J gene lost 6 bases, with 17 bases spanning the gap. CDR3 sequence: CASRRGQSPDGYTF. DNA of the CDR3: TGTGCCAGCAGACGTGGACAGTCGCCAGATGGCTACACCTTC.

CDR3 DNA sequence: TGTGCCAGCAGCGGTGGGACTAGCGGTTTCAATGAGCAGTTCTTC. Amino acid sequence: CASSGGTSGFNEQFF. The chain links TRBV11-3 to TRBJ2-1; TRBD2 matches at 11 bases. Germline assignment: CDR1 SGHNT and CDR2 YENEEA. V lost 5 bases, J lost 6 bases, and 6 bases stayed unmatched. The CDR3 consists of 15 residues.

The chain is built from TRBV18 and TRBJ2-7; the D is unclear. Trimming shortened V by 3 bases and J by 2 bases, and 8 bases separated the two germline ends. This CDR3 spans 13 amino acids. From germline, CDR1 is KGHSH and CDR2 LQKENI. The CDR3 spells CASSPVETYEQYF. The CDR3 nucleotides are TGTGCCAGCTCACCTGTAGAAACCTACGAGCAGTACTTC.

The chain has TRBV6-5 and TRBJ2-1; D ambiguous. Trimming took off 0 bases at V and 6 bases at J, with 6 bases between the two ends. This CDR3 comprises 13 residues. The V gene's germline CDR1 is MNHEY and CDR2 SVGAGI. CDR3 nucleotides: TGTGCCAGCAGTTACTCGAAGTTCAATGAGCAGTTCTTC. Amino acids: CASSYSKFNEQFF.

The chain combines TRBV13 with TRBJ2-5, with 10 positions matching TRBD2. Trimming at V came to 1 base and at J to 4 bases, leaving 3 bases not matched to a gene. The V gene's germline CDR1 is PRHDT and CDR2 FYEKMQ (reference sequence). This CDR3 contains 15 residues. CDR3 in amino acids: CASSLAAGGRETQYF. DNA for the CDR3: TGTGCCAGCAGCTTAGCAGCGGGGGGGAGAGAGACCCAGTACTTC.

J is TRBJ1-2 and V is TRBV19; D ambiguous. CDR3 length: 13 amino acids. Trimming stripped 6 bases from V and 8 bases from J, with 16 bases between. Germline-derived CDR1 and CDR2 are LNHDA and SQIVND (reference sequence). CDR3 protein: CASSLPRFGGYTF. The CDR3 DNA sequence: TGTGCCAGTAGCCTCCCCCGCTTTGGAGGCTACACCTTC.